The 27 T cell receptor beta chains below were found in one sample sequenced in a study of cytomegalovirus exposure and HLA in healthy donors. The PCR used 60 Vbeta and 13 Jbeta primers. The protocol was immunoSEQ multiplex PCR, while the TCRdb copy is restricted to in-frame clones and leaves out a portion. Across under 200,000 clones, the top ten clones capture about 2.2% of the sample. The sample taken for sequencing was PBMCs. The receptor set was obtained from a man aged 25-40 years in good health and CMV-seronegative.

J is TRBJ1-1 and V is TRBV30, with a weak D call TRBD1 (6 bases). The CDR3 extends over 16 amino acids. The V gene's germline CDR1 is GTSNPN and CDR2 SVGIG (reference sequence). The V end was cut by 3 bases, the J end by 3 bases, with 20 bases between. The CDR3 region is CAWSPGVGGDYTEAFF. In nucleotides, the CDR3 is TGTGCCTGGAGCCCAGGGGTCGGGGGGGATTACACTGAAGCTTTCTTT.

The chain links TRBV5-1 to TRBJ1-3; D may be TRBD1 (6 bases). Germline CDR1 is SGHRS and CDR2 is YFSETQ. The CDR3 has 18 residues. Trimming took 4 bases from V and 0 from J, leaving 20 bases between them. CDR3 sequence: CASSRGAARDNSGNTIYF. In nucleotides, the CDR3 is TGCGCCAGCAGCCGGGGGGCAGCCCGCGACAACTCTGGAAACACCATATATTTT.

J is TRBJ2-7 and V is TRBV11-3; 8 nucleotides match TRBD1. The CDR3 contains 16 residues. J gave up 5 bases and V 4 bases, and 13 bases lay outside the gene matches. Germline CDR1 and CDR2: SGHNT and YENEEA. The CDR3: CASSSHPIGQGDEQYF. The CDR3 DNA follows: TGTGCCAGCAGCTCACACCCCATCGGACAGGGCGACGAGCAGTACTTC.

This chain connects TRBV6-4 to TRBJ1-6; 10 bases map to TRBD1. V lost 4 bases, J lost 10 bases, and 7 bases stayed unmatched. The CDR3 has 15 amino acids. Germline lookup yields CDR1 MRHNA and CDR2 SNTAGT. The CDR3 DNA reads TGTGCCAGCAGTGTTACCGGGACAGGGGAGTCACCCCTCCACTTT. This encodes CASSVTGTGESPLHF.

The rearrangement joins TRBV6-5 to TRBJ2-7, with TRBD2 matching 8 bases. CDR1 is MNHEY, CDR2 SVGAGI, per germline. J was trimmed by 6 bases and V by 8 bases; bases with no gene match: 3. This CDR3 is built from 11 residues. The CDR3 coding sequence is TGTGCCAGCGCCCGGGAGGGCGAGCAGTACTTC. As protein: CASAREGEQYF.

The V call is TRBV9, the J call TRBJ2-3; TRBD2 aligns across 14 bases. V lost 7 bases to trimming and J lost 9 bases; unmatched junction nucleotides: 19. Germline CDR1 and CDR2: SGDLS and YYNGEE. The length of the CDR3 is 18 residues. Here the CDR3 reads CASSPRGGTSGSGGTQYF. CDR3 DNA sequence: TGTGCCAGCTCGCCCCGCGGAGGGACTAGCGGGAGTGGGGGAACGCAGTATTTT.

This chain joins TRBV4-1 and TRBJ1-5; D unclear. The CDR3 length is 15 residues. V was clipped by 1 base and J by 3 bases, with 10 bases between them. Germline values: CDR1 MGHRA, CDR2 YSYEKL. CDR3 in DNA: TGCGCCAGCAGCCAAGGTGGGCAGACCAATCAGCCCCAGCATTTT. Translating it yields CASSQGGQTNQPQHF.

The chain links TRBV7-3 to TRBJ2-3, with TRBD2 identical over 7 bases. The CDR3 is made up of 14 amino acids. Trimming took 2 bases from V and 6 from J; bases not matched to a gene: 5. Germline values: CDR1 SGHTA, CDR2 FQGTGA. The chain's CDR3 is CASSLGGRVDTQYF. CDR3 bases: TGTGCCAGCAGCTTAGGCGGGAGAGTGGATACGCAGTATTTT. The whole variable domain, remainder taken from reference TRBV7-3 and TRBJ2-3, is GAGVSQTPSNKVTEKGKYVELRCDPISGHTALYWYRQSLGQGPEFLIYFQGTGAADDSGLPNDRFFAVRPEGSVSTLKIQRTERGDSAVYLCASSLGGRVDTQYFGPGTRLTVL.

This sequence joins TRBV11-2 and TRBJ2-2, with unresolved D. The germline V gene encodes CDR1 SGHAT and CDR2 FQNNGV. Trimming cost V 5 bases and J 2 bases, with 9 bases left between them. The CDR3 is made up of 14 amino acids. The CDR3 loop reads CASSRPGNTGELFF. CDR3 DNA sequence: TGTGCCAGCAGCCGGCCAGGAAACACCGGGGAGCTGTTTTTT.

The V and J genes are TRBV14 and TRBJ2-5; D is undetermined. V lost 0 bases, J lost 8 bases, and 7 bases lay in between. Germline values: CDR1 SGHDN, CDR2 FVKESK. The CDR3 loop spans 12 amino acids. This CDR3 reads CASSQDPYTQYF. CDR3 DNA: TGTGCCAGCAGCCAAGACCCCTATACCCAGTACTTC.

This sequence joins TRBV5-1 and TRBJ2-5; D is ambiguous. The CDR3 is made up of 14 amino acids. Germline lookup yields CDR1 SGHRS and CDR2 YFSETQ. With 0 bases removed from V and 6 bases from J, the gap between germline ends came to 12 bases. The CDR3 sequence: CASSLDSITKTQYF. The CDR3 bases are TGCGCCAGCAGCTTGGACAGTATAACAAAGACCCAGTACTTC.

This sequence joins TRBV4-2 and TRBJ2-5, with D perhaps matching TRBD2 (5 bases). The J call may not be correct, given that the DNA end is closer to TRBJ2-7. Germline V gene data show CDR1 as LGHNA and CDR2 as YNFKEQ. The CDR3 sequence is 14 residues long. The CDR3 here is CASSQDGLGNEQYF. The DNA of the CDR3 is TGTGCCAGCAGCCAAGATGGACTCGGCAACGAGCAGTACTTC.

The chain joins TRBV30 to TRBJ1-5, with D possibly TRBD1 on 6 matching bases. The V gene lost 0 bases and the J gene lost 6 bases, with 12 bases spanning the gap. CDR3 size: 14 residues. Germline loops: CDR1 GTSNPN, CDR2 SVGIG (reference sequence). The CDR3 region is CAWSVGAGAQPQHF. CDR3 nucleotides: TGTGCCTGGAGTGTAGGTGCAGGGGCTCAGCCCCAGCATTTT.

This chain connects TRBV28 to TRBJ2-7; the match to TRBD2 covers 8 bases. Germline values: CDR1 MDHEN, CDR2 SYDVKM. CDR3 size: 15 residues. V was clipped by 5 bases and J by 1 base; unmatched bases: 7. CDR3 sequence reads: CASSTPGGLSYEQYF. CDR3 DNA sequence: TGTGCCAGCAGTACCCCGGGGGGGCTATCCTACGAGCAGTACTTC. The variable domain in full, with the rest retrieved from reference TRBV28 and TRBJ2-7, is DVKVTQSSRYLVKRTGEKVFLECVQDMDHENMFWYRQDPGLGLRLIYFSYDVKMKEKGDIPEGYSVSREKKERFSLILESASTNQTSMYLCASSTPGGLSYEQYFGPGTRLTVT.

The chain links TRBV11-2 to TRBJ2-7, with TRBD1 matching over 9 bases. Trimming cost V 5 bases and J 2 bases; bases outside gene matches: 13. CDR3 size: 17 residues. Germline lookup yields CDR1 SGHAT and CDR2 FQNNGV. CDR3 region: CASSVTGTGTIPYEQYF. The CDR3 coding sequence is TGTGCCAGCAGCGTTACCGGGACAGGGACGATACCCTACGAGCAGTACTTC.

The chain recombines TRBV6-4 with TRBJ2-2; 8 nucleotides line up with TRBD1. V lost 4 bases to trimming and J lost 7 bases; unmatched junction nucleotides: 5. Germline assignment: CDR1 MRHNA and CDR2 SNTAGT. The CDR3 contains 14 residues. The CDR3 bases are TGTGCCAGCAGTGTCCGGACAGGGCACGGGGAGCTGTTTTTT. Residues: CASSVRTGHGELFF.

This chain uses TRBV15 with TRBJ1-4, with 7 bases identical to TRBD1. Germline CDR1 and CDR2: LNHNV and YYDKDF (reference sequence). This CDR3 comprises 13 residues. The V and J ends lost 4 bases and 14 bases, in that order; junction bases with no gene match: 10. CDR3 DNA sequence: TGTGCCACCAGCACTCGACAGGGATCGAGGCTGTTTTTT. It is translated as CATSTRQGSRLFF.

J is TRBJ2-2 and V is TRBV11-2; D is ambiguous. The V end lost 2 bases, the J end lost 3 bases, and 7 bases lay between the germline ends. The CDR3 contains 14 residues. The germline CDR1 and CDR2 sequences are SGHAT and FQNNGV. CDR3 sequence: CASSLMVDTGELFF. CDR3 DNA: TGTGCCAGCAGCTTAATGGTAGACACCGGGGAGCTGTTTTTT.

This chain connects TRBV5-1 to TRBJ2-1; 9 bases map to TRBD1. This CDR3 contains 14 residues. Trimming took 0 bases from V and 6 from J; bases not matched to a gene: 1. Germline loops: CDR1 SGHRS, CDR2 YFSETQ. The DNA of the CDR3 is TGCGCCAGCAGCTTGGGACAGGGGGTCAATGAGCAGTTCTTC. The encoded protein is CASSLGQGVNEQFF.

CDR3: CASSPGLAGAEGEQYF. As DNA, the CDR3 is TGTGCCAGCTCACCCGGACTAGCGGGAGCGGAGGGCGAGCAGTACTTC. This chain uses TRBV18 with TRBJ2-7, with 13 bases that match TRBD2. The CDR3 covers 16 residues. Germline V lookup: CDR1 KGHSH, CDR2 LQKENI. V trimming: 3 bases; J trimming: 6 bases; junction bases outside the gene matches: 8.

The chain uses TRBV30 and TRBJ2-5; maybe TRBD1 (5 bases). The CDR3 contains 11 residues. Germline CDR1 and CDR2: GTSNPN and SVGIG (reference sequence). The V end was cut by 5 bases, the J end by 8 bases, with 12 bases between. The CDR3 DNA reads TGTGCCTGGGGCAGGGAAGGTACCCAGTACTTC. This gives the protein CAWGREGTQYF.

A remark on this clone: Other DNA sequences from this sample encode an identical CDR3 as well. The rearrangement uses TRBV29-1 and TRBJ1-3, with 9 bases that match TRBD1. Germline-derived CDR1 and CDR2 are SQVTM and ANQGSEA. The V and J ends lost 6 bases and 0 bases, in that order; junction bases with no gene match: 6. This CDR3 spans 15 amino acids. CDR3 coding DNA: TGCAGCGTGGGTGGGACAGGGATCTCTGGAAACACCATATATTTT. Translation: CSVGGTGISGNTIYF.

The chain joins TRBV6-5 to TRBJ2-1, with D possibly matching TRBD1 (6 bases). CDR3 length: 14 amino acids. V was shortened by 4 bases and J by 9 bases, with 16 bases between the two germline ends. CDR1 MNHEY and CDR2 SVGAGI come from the germline V gene. DNA of the CDR3: TGTGCCAGCAGTTTGCAAACAGGGCTGAGTGAGCAGTTCTTC. Amino acids: CASSLQTGLSEQFF.

The chain employs TRBV2 and TRBJ2-2; TRBD2 might be the D (7 bases). V dropped 6 bases and J dropped 8 bases, with 22 bases sitting between them. The CDR3 is made up of 16 amino acids. The germline CDR1 and CDR2 sequences are SNHLY and FYNNEI. CDR3 DNA: TGTGCCAGCAGCGGGGGGCCCCAGGGGTGGAGTGGGGAGCTGTTTTTT. Amino acid sequence: CASSGGPQGWSGELFF.

The chain links TRBV4-2 to TRBJ2-1; the match to TRBD1 covers 7 bases. The CDR3 sequence is 14 residues long. Germline trimming cut 1 base from V and 4 bases from J; bases unmatched to any gene: 1. The germline V gene has CDR1 LGHNA and CDR2 YNFKEQ. CDR3 sequence: CASSQGDRYNEQFF. Written as DNA, the CDR3 is TGTGCCAGCAGCCAAGGGGACAGATACAATGAGCAGTTCTTC.

V is TRBV11-2 and J is TRBJ1-1; 7 positions agree with TRBD1. The CDR3 extends over 14 amino acids. The germline CDR1 and CDR2 sequences are SGHAT and FQNNGV. V was pared by 10 bases and J by 2 bases, with 10 bases of the junction left unmatched. CDR3: CATKEGALNTEAFF. The CDR3 nucleotides read TGTGCCACCAAAGAGGGGGCTTTAAACACTGAAGCTTTCTTT.

The CDR3 coding sequence is TGTGCCAGCAGCGACGGGACAGGGGGCTCCTACGAGCAGTACTTC. It specifies CASSDGTGGSYEQYF. The chain is built from TRBV11-2 and TRBJ2-7; 11 bases align to TRBD1. Trimming at V came to 5 bases and at J to 0 bases, leaving 3 bases not matched to a gene. Germline V gene data show CDR1 as SGHAT and CDR2 as FQNNGV. CDR3 length: 15 residues. Combining the CDR3 with reference TRBV11-2 and TRBJ2-7 gives the whole variable domain EAGVAQSPRYKIIEKRQSVAFWCNPISGHATLYWYQQILGQGPKLLIQFQNNGVVDDSQLPKDRFSAERLKGVDSTLKIQPAKLEDSAVYLCASSDGTGGSYEQYFGPGTRLTVT.